The T cell receptor (beta chain) described here comes from a study of cytomegalovirus exposure and HLA in healthy donors. PCR amplification relied on 60 Vbeta primers (plus 13 Jbeta primers). Method: immunoSEQ multiplex PCR; TCRdb's copy keeps in-frame clones and lacks some. The data show 150,000 to 200,000 clones, more than 70% seen once. Regarding this clone: Its specificity is not known.

Study-level findings and limits: An analysis was carried out at a later point. It showed that HLA-associated TCR beta chains were more clonally expanded than equally common non-associated chains.

Trimming at V came to 5 bases and at J to 7 bases, leaving 6 bases not matched to a gene. Looked up from germline, CDR1 is LGHNA and CDR2 is YSLEER. The CDR3 has 14 amino acids. Sequences were obtained from PBMCs. This TCR was sampled from a woman in her thirties or forties in good health and CMV-seropositive. The chain is built from TRBV4-3 and TRBJ2-2; 8 nucleotides agree with TRBD2. The CDR3 is CASSGREAGGELFF. For the CDR3, the DNA is TGCGCCAGCAGCGGGCGGGAGGCTGGCGGGGAGCTGTTTTTT.